The entry below describes one T cell receptor (beta chain). Some clones are missing from TCRdb's copy, which holds only in-frame ones; the method was immunoSEQ multiplex PCR. The sample has about 88,000 clones; 85% to 95% are singletons. These data are taken from a study of technical replicates of blood from a handful of donors. The clonotype was recovered from a human donor in good health. The specimen was T cells isolated from PBMCs.

CDR3 DNA: TGTGCCAGCAGCGCCTGGGACACGGGCGAGCAGTACTTC. Translating gives CASSAWDTGEQYF. The genes are TRBV9 and TRBJ2-7, with D possibly being TRBD1 (6 bases). V was pared by 3 bases and J by 6 bases, with 13 bases between. Looked up from germline, CDR1 is SGDLS and CDR2 is YYNGEE. The CDR3 loop spans 13 amino acids.